This TCR beta chain was sequenced during a study of beta chain features in type 1 diabetes. Study results and limitations: Moderately but significantly shorter TCRB CDR3s were found in Type 1 diabetes patients in all four CD4+ subsets.

A remark on this clone: Its antigen is unknown.

What was sequenced were expressed TCRB transcripts, since all of the isolated RNA had been reverse transcribed. Data came from immunoSEQ multiplex PCR; TCRdb stores just in-frame clones and leaves some out. The sample includes almost 350,000 clones, around 9.3% of them seen just once. The CDR3 spans 14 residues. V was clipped by 4 bases and J by 5 bases; unmatched bases: 6. Germline V lookup: CDR1 SGHDN, CDR2 FVKESK. The chain joins TRBV14 to TRBJ2-3; TRBD1 aligns across 7 bases. The sequencing sample was made of central memory CD4+ T cells from blood. The sequence derives from a man aged 25-45 years with type 1 diabetes. CDR3 amino acids: CASSPRGQVDTQYF. CDR3 DNA sequence: TGTGCCAGCAGCCCGAGGGGGCAGGTAGATACGCAGTATTTT.